This TCR beta chain is from a study of cytotoxic CD8 clonotypes in ibrutinib-treated CLL. The overall study: Patients attained about 25 partial and 2 complete responses; at median roughly 73 months, roughly 15 remained remitted while around twelve progressed.

V was pared by 4 bases and J by 0 bases, with 11 bases between. The germline V gene encodes CDR1 SGHRS and CDR2 YFSETQ. The CDR3 runs 14 residues. Measured with immunoSEQ multiplex PCR; TCRdb has only the in-frame clones, and not every one. In the table there are roughly 330,000 clones, over 55% of which are singletons. The material was PBMCs, obtained after 36 months of ibrutinib treatment. V usage is TRBV5-1 and J usage is TRBJ2-7; D is perhaps TRBD1 (6 bases). The source of this sequence is a human donor with chronic lymphocytic leukemia. This CDR3 is CASSPQGTSYEQYF. CDR3 in DNA: TGCGCCAGCAGCCCGCAGGGGACCTCCTACGAGCAGTACTTC.